The 31 T cell receptor beta chains below were found in one sample sequenced in a study of beta chain features in type 1 diabetes. Study-level results: Researchers report that Type 1 diabetes patients had moderately but significantly shorter TCRB CDR3s across all four CD4+ subsets.

Investigators reverse transcribed all isolated RNA, so they sequenced expressed TCRB transcripts. Sequenced by immunoSEQ multiplex PCR; TCRdb stores in-frame clones only, minus some. The table has 600,000 or so clones, roughly 13% seen once. Their antigens remain unidentified. The source material was naive CD4+ T cells from blood. These receptor sequences come from a man in his late teens or twenties with type 1 diabetes.

This chain connects TRBV14 to TRBJ2-1, with TRBD2 matching 8 bases. CDR3 length: 16 residues. Germline CDR1 is SGHDN and CDR2 is FVKESK. J gave up 1 base and V 6 bases, and 8 bases lay outside the gene matches. CDR3: CASRISGSGSYNEQFF. The CDR3, as DNA: TGTGCCAGCAGGATAAGCGGGAGTGGGTCCTACAATGAGCAGTTCTTC.

This chain joins TRBV2 and TRBJ2-5, with D perhaps TRBD1 (6 bases). Trimming took 7 bases from V and 5 from J, leaving 11 bases between them. Germline CDR1 SNHLY, CDR2 FYNNEI. The CDR3 length is 12 residues. For the CDR3, the DNA is TGTGCCAGCACAAGAAGGGGGGAGACCCAGTACTTC. It specifies CASTRRGETQYF.

The chain carries TRBV29-1 and TRBJ2-5; no definite D call. The end of the DNA fits TRBJ2-7 better, so the J call may be wrong. CDR1 SQVTM and CDR2 ANQGSEA come from the germline V gene. The CDR3 has 11 amino acids. CDR3 amino acids: CSVGTPYEQYF. For the CDR3, the DNA is TGCAGCGTTGGGACCCCCTACGAGCAGTACTTC.

The chain has TRBV20-1 and TRBJ1-4; D not resolved. The CDR3 consists of 11 residues. Germline lookup yields CDR1 DFQATT and CDR2 SNEGSKA (reference sequence). V was clipped by 6 bases and J by 7 bases, with 9 bases between them. The DNA of the CDR3 is TGCAGTGCCCAACGAAGTGAAAAACTGTTTTTT. Its translation is CSAQRSEKLFF.

This clone was seen a few times. CDR3: CAWSSTGINQPQHF. DNA for the CDR3: TGTGCCTGGAGCTCAACAGGGATCAATCAGCCCCAGCATTTT. The chain links TRBV30 to TRBJ1-5; a weak D match, TRBD1 (6 bases). Trimming removed 3 bases at V and 3 bases at J, with 12 bases between. The germline V gene has CDR1 GTSNPN and CDR2 SVGIG (reference sequence). The CDR3 has 14 amino acids.

The chain employs TRBV7-2 and TRBJ1-1; D is undetermined. There are 11 residues in the CDR3. The V end lost 6 bases, the J end lost 1 base, and 3 bases lay between the germline ends. Germline-derived CDR1 and CDR2 are SGHTA and FQGNSA. CDR3 nucleotide sequence: TGTGCCAGCAGGAAGAACACTGAAGCTTTCTTT. Amino acid sequence: CASRKNTEAFF. Full variable domain (missing parts from reference TRBV7-2 and TRBJ1-1): GAGVSQSPSNKVTEKGKDVELRCDPISGHTALYWYRQSLGQGLEFLIYFQGNSAPDKSGLPSDRFSAERTGGSVSTLTIQRTQQEDSAVYLCASRKNTEAFFGQGTRLTVV.

The chain joins TRBV10-3 to TRBJ2-7; no reliable D call. Germline CDR1 and CDR2: ENHRY and SYGVKD. The V gene lost 10 bases and the J gene lost 2 bases, with 12 bases spanning the gap. The CDR3 extends over 12 amino acids. The CDR3 protein is CASRTAAYEQYF. DNA of the CDR3: TGTGCCAGCAGGACCGCTGCCTACGAGCAGTACTTC.

The chain joins TRBV5-1 to TRBJ1-6; TRBD1 might be the D (5 bases). The CDR3 runs 14 residues. Germline-derived CDR1 and CDR2 are SGHRS and YFSETQ. The V end lost 5 bases, the J end lost 13 bases, and 19 bases lay between the germline ends. CDR3 residues: CASSRRDRQGPLHF. CDR3 nucleotide sequence: TGCGCCAGCAGTCGCCGGGACCGCCAGGGCCCCCTCCACTTT.

The chain links TRBV28 to TRBJ2-7; the D gene could be TRBD1 or TRBD2 (5 bases each). With 6 bases removed from V and 0 bases from J, the gap between germline ends came to 15 bases. The V gene's germline CDR1 is MDHEN and CDR2 SYDVKM. The length of the CDR3 is 15 residues. For the CDR3, the DNA is TGTGCCAGCAGGACCGGGACGGAAAGCTCCTACGAGCAGTACTTC. Its protein is CASRTGTESSYEQYF.

This clone was seen only a few times. The chain uses TRBV2 and TRBJ2-4; 11 bases fit TRBD1. Unmatched junction bases numbered 6, after V lost 0 bases and J lost 8 bases. CDR3 length: 16 residues. Germline CDR1 and CDR2: SNHLY and FYNNEI. CDR3 bases: TGTGCCAGCAGTGAAGCCTGGACAGGGGGCATTGACATTCAGTACTTC. This codes for CASSEAWTGGIDIQYF.

In this sample, this clone turned up a few times. The rearrangement joins TRBV7-9 to TRBJ2-7; D assignment may be TRBD1 or TRBD2 (5 bases each). Germline lookup yields CDR1 SEHNR and CDR2 FQNEAQ (reference sequence). This CDR3 is 15 amino acids long. Trimming stripped 1 base from V and 4 bases from J, with 14 bases between. The CDR3 spells CASSLGWDGIYEQYF. DNA of the CDR3: TGTGCCAGCAGCTTAGGATGGGACGGAATTTACGAGCAGTACTTC.

This clone was observed a few times. The chain uses TRBV29-1 and TRBJ2-3; 10 nucleotides align to TRBD2. Germline V gives CDR1 SQVTM, CDR2 ANQGSEA. Germline trimming cut 5 bases from V and 2 bases from J; bases unmatched to any gene: 10. This CDR3 is built from 16 residues. The CDR3 DNA sequence: TGCAGCGTTTCACCTAGCACTAGCGGGGTCACAGATACGCAGTATTTT. It specifies CSVSPSTSGVTDTQYF.

This clone occurred a few times. The rearrangement links TRBV7-2 to TRBJ2-7, with 13 nucleotides matching TRBD2. The V gene's germline CDR1 is SGHTA and CDR2 FQGNSA. V shed 3 bases, J shed 3 bases, and the junction held 2 bases outside the gene matches. The CDR3 is made up of 15 amino acids. This CDR3 is CASSFRTSGGYEQYF. The CDR3, as DNA: TGTGCCAGCAGCTTCCGGACTAGCGGGGGCTACGAGCAGTACTTC.

This clone came up a few times. The chain has TRBV4-3 and TRBJ1-4; no reliable D call. The CDR3 is 14 amino acids. CDR1 is LGHNA and CDR2 is YSLEER in the germline V gene. The V end was cut by 3 bases, the J end by 0 bases, with 5 bases between. The CDR3 is CASSHRTTNEKLFF. CDR3 in DNA: TGCGCCAGCAGCCACAGGACAACTAATGAAAAACTGTTTTTT.

This clone appeared a single time. The chain has TRBV7-9 and TRBJ1-2; D might be TRBD1 (5 bases). The CDR3 spans 13 residues. Per germline, CDR1 SEHNR and CDR2 FQNEAQ (reference sequence). The V end was cut by 8 bases, the J end by 13 bases, with 23 bases between. The CDR3 sequence: CASGEREGTTITF. The CDR3 DNA is TGTGCCAGCGGTGAGAGGGAAGGGACTACCATCACCTTC. The full variable domain, with the rest looked up from reference TRBV7-9 and TRBJ1-2, is DTGVSQNPRHKITKRGQNVTFRCDPISEHNRLYWYRQTLGQGPEFLTYFQNEAQLEKSRLLSDRFSAERPKGSFSTLEIQRTEQGDSAMYLCASGEREGTTITFGSGTRLTVV.

This clone was recorded a few times. The V call is TRBV29-1, the J call TRBJ1-2, with D possibly being TRBD1 (6 bases). Per germline, CDR1 SQVTM and CDR2 ANQGSEA. The CDR3 covers 14 residues. V dropped 4 bases and J dropped 0 bases, with 12 bases sitting between them. Here the CDR3 reads CSVVGDKSNYGYTF. Written as DNA, the CDR3 is TGCAGCGTTGTGGGGGACAAATCTAACTATGGCTACACCTTC.

This rearrangement joins TRBV7-3 to TRBJ2-1; D is undetermined. The CDR3 loop spans 12 amino acids. V lost 2 bases and J lost 6, with 5 bases in between. Germline V CDR1 and CDR2: SGHTA, FQGTGA. The CDR3 nucleotides are TGTGCCAGCAGCTTAGAGAGCAATGAGCAGTTCTTC. It specifies CASSLESNEQFF.

This clone was counted between two and nine times. The V and J genes are TRBV4-1 and TRBJ2-7; D not certain. V lost 0 bases and J lost 3, with 9 bases in between. Germline V gene lookup returns CDR1 MGHRA and CDR2 YSYEKL. CDR3 size: 14 residues. Here the CDR3 reads CASSQEFDLYEQYF. The CDR3 coding sequence is TGCGCCAGCAGCCAAGAGTTCGACCTCTACGAGCAGTACTTC.

This clone turned up a few times. V is TRBV7-3 and J is TRBJ1-2; maybe TRBD1 (5 bases). With 5 bases removed from V and 8 bases from J, the gap between germline ends came to 18 bases. The germline V gene has CDR1 SGHTA and CDR2 FQGTGA. The CDR3 length is 14 residues. CDR3 nucleotides: TGTGCCAGCAGCCCATCCGGGACCCTCCGCGGCTACACCTTC. Its protein product is CASSPSGTLRGYTF.

The genes are TRBV30 and TRBJ2-1; D call uncertain. CDR1 is GTSNPN and CDR2 is SVGIG in the germline V gene (reference sequence). The germline V and J ends were trimmed by 2 bases and 9 bases, with 8 bases remaining between them. CDR3 length: 11 amino acids. The CDR3: CAWSSPREQFF. The DNA for the CDR3 is TGTGCCTGGAGTTCGCCTCGTGAGCAGTTCTTC. The full variable domain, its missing parts supplied by reference TRBV30 and TRBJ2-1, is SQTIHQWPATLVQPVGSPLSLECTVEGTSNPNLYWYRQAAGRGLQLLFYSVGIGQISSEVPQNLSASRPQDRQFILSSKKLLLSDSGFYLCAWSSPREQFFGPGTRLTVL.

This sequence joins TRBV7-9 and TRBJ2-1; D uncertain. The CDR3 is made up of 13 amino acids. V was clipped by 3 bases and J by 4 bases, with 7 bases between them. Germline assignment: CDR1 SEHNR and CDR2 FQNEAQ (reference sequence). CDR3 nucleotides: TGTGCCAGCAGCTTCGCAGGATACAATGAGCAGTTCTTC. Its protein is CASSFAGYNEQFF. Supplemented by reference TRBV7-9 and TRBJ2-1, the full variable domain reads DTGVSQNPRHKITKRGQNVTFRCDPISEHNRLYWYRQTLGQGPEFLTYFQNEAQLEKSRLLSDRFSAERPKGSFSTLEIQRTEQGDSAMYLCASSFAGYNEQFFGPGTRLTVL.

This clone was seen once. The V call is TRBV18, the J call TRBJ2-7, with 7 bases lining up with TRBD1. The CDR3 spans 14 residues. Germline lookup yields CDR1 KGHSH and CDR2 LQKENI. After removal of 6 bases from V and 4 bases from J, the junction contained 9 bases not matched to a gene. DNA for the CDR3: TGTGCCAGCTCGCTGGATGCAGGGGGATACGAGCAGTACTTC. Amino acids: CASSLDAGGYEQYF. Combining the CDR3 with reference TRBV18 and TRBJ2-7 gives the whole variable domain NAGVMQNPRHLVRRRGQEARLRCSPMKGHSHVYWYRQLPEEGLKFMVYLQKENIIDESGMPKERFSAEFPKEGPSILRIQQVVRGDSAAYFCASSLDAGGYEQYFGPGTRLTVT.

This chain links TRBV15 with TRBJ2-7; weak D call: TRBD2 (6 bases). The CDR3 totals 16 residues. The germline V and J ends were trimmed by 0 bases and 5 bases, with 17 bases remaining between them. Germline CDR1 and CDR2: LNHNV and YYDKDF (reference sequence). The CDR3 here is CATSRDVAPAGNEQYF. CDR3 coding DNA: TGTGCCACCAGCAGAGATGTTGCCCCTGCGGGGAACGAGCAGTACTTC.

This rearrangement joins TRBV14 to TRBJ2-1; 8 nucleotides match TRBD2. Germline lookup yields CDR1 SGHDN and CDR2 FVKESK. This CDR3 has 16 residues. Unmatched junction bases numbered 4, after V lost 3 bases and J lost 0 bases. This CDR3 reads CASSQAGGSSYNEQFF. The CDR3 DNA reads as TGTGCCAGCAGCCAGGCGGGGGGAAGCTCCTACAATGAGCAGTTCTTC. Supplemented by reference TRBV14 and TRBJ2-1, the full variable domain reads EAGVTQFPSHSVIEKGQTVTLRCDPISGHDNLYWYRRVMGKEIKFLLHFVKESKQDESGMPNNRFLAERTGGTYSTLKVQPAELEDSGVYFCASSQAGGSSYNEQFFGPGTRLTVL.

A few counts support this clone. The V gene is TRBV28, the J gene TRBJ2-5; 9 nucleotides align to TRBD2. The CDR3 runs to 15 residues. Germline values: CDR1 MDHEN, CDR2 SYDVKM. V trimming: 7 bases; J trimming: 2 bases; junction bases outside the gene matches: 8. The CDR3 DNA reads TGTGCCAGCACCTCGGGCGGGGGGGCGCAAGAGACCCAGTACTTC. Translating it yields CASTSGGGAQETQYF.

The chain couples TRBV6-5 to TRBJ1-5; D remains unclear. The CDR3 is 15 amino acids. CDR1 MNHEY and CDR2 SVGAGI come from the germline V gene. The ends were cut back, 5 bases at V and 2 bases at J, with 13 bases in the middle. The CDR3 here is CASSTGSWGNQPQHF. For the CDR3, the DNA is TGTGCCAGCAGTACCGGGTCATGGGGCAATCAGCCCCAGCATTTT.

In this sample, this clone turned up a few times. The J gene is TRBJ2-1, the V gene TRBV4-3, with D possibly matching TRBD1 (7 bases). The CDR3 spans 14 residues. V was clipped by 2 bases and J by 6 bases, with 11 bases between them. In germline, CDR1 is LGHNA, CDR2 YSLEER. CDR3 DNA sequence: TGCGCCAGCAGCCAATCCAGGGGGGTCAATGAGCAGTTCTTC. It specifies CASSQSRGVNEQFF.

This clone was observed a handful of times. The rearrangement uses TRBV5-1 and TRBJ1-1; D uncertain. This CDR3 is 15 amino acids long. Between the trimmed V and J ends, which lost 0 bases and 3 bases, there was a span of 12 bases. Germline lookup yields CDR1 SGHRS and CDR2 YFSETQ. The CDR3 reads CASSLELGMDTEAFF. CDR3 DNA sequence: TGCGCCAGCAGCTTGGAGTTGGGGATGGACACTGAAGCTTTCTTT.

In DNA form, the CDR3 reads TGTGCCTGGAGCTCAGGGGTTCAACAGCCCCAGCATTTT. The encoded protein is CAWSSGVQQPQHF. The rearrangement joins TRBV30 to TRBJ1-5; D possibly corresponds to TRBD1 (6 bases). Per the germline V gene, CDR1 is GTSNPN and CDR2 is SVGIG (reference sequence). Between the trimmed V and J ends, which lost 3 bases and 7 bases, there was a span of 13 bases. The CDR3 totals 13 residues.

This rearrangement joins TRBV5-4 to TRBJ2-7, with D possibly matching TRBD1 (6 bases). The germline CDR1 and CDR2 sequences are SGHNT and YYREEE (reference sequence). The length of the CDR3 is 15 residues. The V gene lost 5 bases and the J gene lost 6 bases, with 21 bases spanning the gap. The CDR3 DNA follows: TGTGCCAGCAGTCGTGGTGGAACAGGGCTGGCCGAGCAGTACTTC. This gives the protein CASSRGGTGLAEQYF.

This clone was seen a few times. This sequence joins TRBV10-3 and TRBJ2-3; a possible D gene is TRBD2 (6 bases). This CDR3 is built from 17 residues. V lost 6 bases and J 0 bases, leaving 19 bases between the germline ends. CDR1 and CDR2 from the germline V gene are ENHRY and SYGVKD. CDR3 region: CAIRPRLDGTSTDTQYF. The CDR3 nucleotides are TGTGCCATCAGACCGAGACTAGACGGAACTAGCACAGATACGCAGTATTTT.